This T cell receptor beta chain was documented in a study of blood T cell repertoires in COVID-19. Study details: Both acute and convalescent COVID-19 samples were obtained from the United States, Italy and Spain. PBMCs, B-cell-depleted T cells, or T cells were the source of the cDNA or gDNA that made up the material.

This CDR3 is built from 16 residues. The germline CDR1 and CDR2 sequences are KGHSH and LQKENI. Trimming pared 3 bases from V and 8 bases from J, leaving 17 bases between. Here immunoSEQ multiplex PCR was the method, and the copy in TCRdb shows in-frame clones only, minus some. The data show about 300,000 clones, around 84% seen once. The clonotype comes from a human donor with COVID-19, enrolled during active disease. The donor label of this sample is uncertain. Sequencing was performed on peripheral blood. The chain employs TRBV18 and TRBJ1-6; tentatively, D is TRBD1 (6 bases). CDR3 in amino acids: CASSPRSDSSDSPLHF. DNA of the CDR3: TGTGCCAGCTCACCCCGCTCGGACAGTTCGGATTCACCCCTCCACTTT.